This T cell receptor (beta chain) emerged from a study of technical replicates of blood from a few donors. The method was immunoSEQ multiplex PCR; TCRdb's version includes in-frame clones alone and lacks a portion of them. This sample has roughly 85,000 clones; roughly 94% occur once, and the top ten carry roughly 0.28%. CDR1 is SGHTA and CDR2 is FQGNSA in the germline V gene. Trimming took off 5 bases at V and 7 bases at J, with 23 bases between the two ends. The CDR3 sequence is 16 residues long. This TCR derives from a human donor in good health. The specimen sequenced was T cells isolated from PBMCs. The chain employs TRBV7-2 and TRBJ1-2; D is possibly TRBD1 (5 bases). The CDR3 DNA reads TGTGCCAGCAGCGCCAACCCCACCCAGGGTTCTTCTGGCTACACCTTC. It specifies CASSANPTQGSSGYTF.